Below are 5 T cell receptor beta chains sequenced from a single sample in a study of blood T cells in healthy people across ages. A sample-barcoded 5' primer and a J-beta primer mix were used in a second PCR of about 7 to 12 cycles. TCRdb re-analysed the 5' RACE reads in MiXCR, keeping a single row per CDR3 protein. Counted here are approximately 900,000 distinct CDR3 sequences, around 29% occurring once; the ten biggest clones make up roughly 10%. This sample also belongs to another study, concerning T cells of mothers and their children.

Specimen: blood. The receptors derive from a woman in her thirties or forties in good health.

The gene calls are TRBV7-8 and TRBJ2-2, with TRBD1 matching over 7 bases. J lost 6 bases, V lost 2 bases, and 3 bases had no gene match. The germline V gene encodes CDR1 SGHVS and CDR2 FQNEAQ. The CDR3 is made up of 14 amino acids. DNA for the CDR3: TGTGCCAGCAGCTTACATACAGGGGCCGGGGAGCTGTTTTTT. This codes for CASSLHTGAGELFF.

This clonotype was detected ten times or more. The V call is TRBV3-1, the J call TRBJ2-1; D not certain. V lost 3 bases to trimming and J lost 0 bases, with 9 bases between them. This CDR3 has 15 amino acids. Germline values: CDR1 LGHDT, CDR2 YNNKEL (reference sequence). The CDR3 nucleotides read TGTGCCAGCAGCCAGGTGGCAAGCTCCTACAATGAGCAGTTCTTC. It specifies CASSQVASSYNEQFF.

This chain links TRBV4-1 with TRBJ2-7, with 10 positions matching TRBD1. The V and J ends lost 0 bases and 2 bases, in that order; junction bases with no gene match: 10. The germline V gene has CDR1 MGHRA and CDR2 YSYEKL. The CDR3 loop spans 18 amino acids. The CDR3 coding sequence is TGCGCCAGCAGCCAAGATAGGGACAGGGGACGACCCCCCTACGAGCAGTACTTC. It translates to CASSQDRDRGRPPYEQYF.

This clonotype showed up just a few times. The rearrangement joins TRBV5-5 to TRBJ2-7, with 8 nucleotides matching TRBD1. Germline V lookup: CDR1 SGHKS, CDR2 YYEKEE (reference sequence). The CDR3 covers 15 residues. Trimming took 3 bases from V and 4 from J; bases not matched to a gene: 9. The CDR3 sequence: CASSSDREVWYEQYF. The DNA of the CDR3 is TGTGCCAGCAGCTCGGACAGGGAGGTATGGTACGAGCAGTACTTC.

The chain uses TRBV28 and TRBJ2-7, with 9 bases aligning to TRBD1. Germline V gives CDR1 MDHEN, CDR2 SYDVKM. The CDR3 runs to 16 residues. V was pared by 6 bases and J by 5 bases, with 14 bases of the junction left unmatched. The CDR3 DNA reads as TGTGCCAGCAGCACATGGCCCGGGACAGGGTACAACGAGCAGTACTTC. It yields the protein CASSTWPGTGYNEQYF.